This passage covers 4 T cell receptor beta chains from one sample sequenced in a study of a mutant IDH1 vaccine in newly diagnosed glioma. Which antigens these TCRs recognize remains unknown. Assay used: immunoSEQ multiplex PCR; TCRdb lists only in-frame clones, some missing. The sample records under 35,000 clones, roughly 90% being singletons. The time point denotes: week 11, during vaccination. Doses comprised 300 ug of mutant IDH1 20-mer peptide each, plus topical imiquimod. This specimen was PBMCs, taken from a glioma patient whose treatment included an IDH1 peptide vaccine. The receptors come from a young man with glioma.

V usage is TRBV19 and J usage is TRBJ1-2; maybe TRBD1 (6 bases). There are 12 residues in the CDR3. Trimming took 6 bases from V and 6 from J, leaving 11 bases between them. In germline, CDR1 is LNHDA, CDR2 SQIVND (reference sequence). The CDR3 protein is CASSRDKNGYTF. DNA for the CDR3: TGTGCCAGTAGCCGGGACAAAAATGGCTACACCTTC.

V gene TRBV6-5 combines with J gene TRBJ2-7; TRBD1 matches at 9 bases. With 6 bases clipped from V and 0 bases from J, the junction kept 6 bases outside the gene matches. Germline-derived CDR1 and CDR2 are MNHEY and SVGAGI. The CDR3 totals 15 residues. The CDR3 reads CASSAGTGLSYEQYF. The CDR3 nucleotides are TGTGCCAGCAGCGCCGGGACAGGGCTCTCCTACGAGCAGTACTTC.

A single count supports this clone. This chain joins TRBV6-1 and TRBJ1-3; D is ambiguous. Trimming left V 7 bases short and J 3 bases short, with 10 bases between. The CDR3 consists of 13 residues. The germline V gene has CDR1 MNHNS and CDR2 SASEGT. The CDR3, as DNA: TGTGCCAGCATCGAAGGGATTGGAAACACCATATATTTT. It encodes CASIEGIGNTIYF.

J is TRBJ2-7 and V is TRBV4-3, with TRBD1 as a possible D gene (5 bases). The CDR3 length is 16 residues. V gave up 2 bases and J gave up 5 bases, with 19 bases separating them. Germline V lookup: CDR1 LGHNA, CDR2 YSLEER. The CDR3: CASSQSRRPGFNEQYF. The CDR3, as DNA: TGCGCCAGCAGCCAATCAAGACGGCCAGGGTTCAACGAGCAGTACTTC.